The 20 T cell receptor beta chains presented below share a single source sample, sequenced in a study of CD4 and CD8 cells across lung adenocarcinoma regions. TCRdb re-derived calls from the PCR reads in MiXCR, one entry per CDR3 protein. Here the sample spans 24,000 or so distinct CDR3 sequences, under 65% being singletons. Material for sequencing was CD4+ T cells from the center of a lung tumor. The source of these receptors is a male donor with lung adenocarcinoma. The CD4 and CD8 labels of this study may be unreliable.

This clonotype counts as medium-sized. The rearrangement joins TRBV6-1 to TRBJ1-1; D is unclear. V lost 6 bases and J 3 bases, leaving 11 bases between the germline ends. CDR1 is MNHNS and CDR2 is SASEGT in the germline V gene. This CDR3 is built from 13 residues. The CDR3 protein is CASRLGKDTEAFF. DNA of the CDR3: TGTGCCAGCAGACTAGGGAAGGACACTGAAGCTTTCTTT.

Comment on this clonotype: At one end, the junction sequence differs from germline, possibly due to a read error. V is TRBV10-1 and J is TRBJ2-3; D not certain. CDR3 length equals 13 residues. The V gene's germline CDR1 is WNHNN and CDR2 SYGVQD (reference sequence). Written as DNA, the CDR3 is TGCGCCAGCAGTGAGCTGAGGAAAGACACGCAGTACTTT. It is translated as CASSELRKDTQYF.

A remark on this clonotype: One end of the junction varies from germline; a read error may be responsible. The V and J genes are TRBV6-1 and TRBJ2-5; D gene ambiguous. The CDR3 consists of 16 residues. CDR1 and CDR2 from the germline V gene are MNHNS and SASEGT. Here the CDR3 reads CASREWSLSGQETQFF. CDR3 coding DNA: TGTGCCAGCAGGGAGTGGTCTTTGTCCGGCCAAGAGACCCAGTTTTTC.

To note about this clonotype: The junction and the germline gene differ at one end; a read error may be behind it. CDR3 protein: CASRTGTGGSSGSQETQYF. In nucleotides, the CDR3 is TGCGCCAGCAGGACCGGGACGGGCGGCAGTAGCGGGAGCCAAGAGACGCAGTACTTT. This chain links TRBV10-2 with TRBJ2-3, with 9 bases that match TRBD2. Germline loops: CDR1 WSHSY, CDR2 SAAADI. CDR3 length: 19 residues.

The chain uses TRBV3-1 and TRBJ2-2; TRBD2 aligns across 7 bases. V shed 1 base, J shed 1 base, and the junction held 3 bases outside the gene matches. Germline lookup yields CDR1 LGHDT and CDR2 YNNKEL (reference sequence). The CDR3 has 16 residues. The CDR3 nucleotides are TGTGCCAGCAGCCAAGCTAGCGGCCTGAACACCGGGGAGCTGTTTTTT. Protein product: CASSQASGLNTGELFF.

The rearrangement joins TRBV28 to TRBJ2-3; TRBD1 aligns across 7 bases. TRBJ2-7 explains the end of the DNA better; the J call may be wrong. The germline V gene has CDR1 MDHEN and CDR2 SYDVKM. The CDR3 is 17 amino acids. The CDR3 loop is CASSVGKGARAKDTQYF. CDR3 sequence (DNA): TGTGCCAGCAGTGTGGGAAAGGGGGCGCGTGCCAAAGATACGCAGTACTTC.

The CDR3 loop reads CATRGTSQLTDTQYF. As DNA, the CDR3 is TGTGCCACCAGAGGGACTAGCCAACTCACAGATACGCAGTATTTT. The rearrangement uses TRBV24-1 and TRBJ2-3; 9 positions agree with TRBD2. The CDR3 length is 15 residues. The junction had 6 bases not matched to a gene; V was cut back by 7 bases and J by 2 bases. The germline gives CDR1 KGHDR, CDR2 SFDVKD.

This clonotype was seen many times. The rearrangement joins TRBV4-1 to TRBJ2-7; TRBD2 aligns across 14 bases. The germline CDR1 and CDR2 sequences are MGHRA and YSYEKL. The CDR3 contains 17 residues. Trimming removed 1 base from V and 3 bases from J; junction bases left unmatched: 5. DNA of the CDR3: TGCGCCAGCAGCCAAGGGGGACTAGCGGGAGAAGGCTACGAGCAGTACTTC. It codes for CASSQGGLAGEGYEQYF.

This clonotype was seen only a few times. The V call is TRBV7-3, the J call TRBJ2-1; TRBD2 aligns across 13 bases. The CDR3 consists of 15 residues. J was trimmed by 6 bases and V by 2 bases; bases with no gene match: 1. The germline V gene has CDR1 SGHTA and CDR2 FQGTGA. The CDR3 region is CASSLGTSGVNEQFF. CDR3 DNA: TGTGCCAGCAGCTTAGGGACTAGCGGGGTCAATGAGCAGTTCTTC.

The rearrangement links TRBV5-1 to TRBJ2-1, with 7 bases matching TRBD1. V lost 4 bases and J lost 8; bases outside the gene matches: 9. The length of the CDR3 is 14 residues. Germline V gene lookup returns CDR1 SGHRS and CDR2 YFSETQ. The CDR3 region has the DNA TGCGCCAGCAGCGAGGGACAGATGATGGATGAGCAGTTCTTC. It yields the protein CASSEGQMMDEQFF.

There are many counts of this clonotype. A much larger clone lies one base from this, so it may be a read error. This chain joins TRBV27 and TRBJ2-1, with 8 positions matching TRBD2. The DNA end is more similar to TRBJ2-7, so the J call may be wrong. The CDR3 sequence is 15 residues long. Germline values: CDR1 MNHEY, CDR2 SMNVEV (reference sequence). This chain's CDR3 is CASRPLAVSYNEQYF. The CDR3 DNA is TGTGCCAGCAGACCACTAGCGGTCTCCTACAATGAGCAGTACTTC.

The rearrangement joins TRBV25-1 to TRBJ2-4, with a tentative D call TRBD1 (6 bases). CDR1 MGHDK and CDR2 SYGVNS come from the germline V gene. CDR3 length: 15 amino acids. Trimming cost V 9 bases and J 13 bases, with 28 bases left between them. CDR3 region: CARGVGDLRRDTQYF. Written as DNA, the CDR3 is TGTGCCAGGGGTGTCGGGGACCTCCGACGGGACACCCAGTACTTC. Variable domain in full (rest from reference TRBV25-1 and TRBJ2-4): EADIYQTPRYLVIGTGKKITLECSQTMGHDKMYWYQQDPGMELHLIHYSYGVNSTEKGDLSSESTVSRIRTEHFPLTLESARPSHTSQYLCARGVGDLRRDTQYFGAGTRLSVL.

This clonotype was counted once. This sequence joins TRBV6-1 and TRBJ2-5, with D perhaps matching TRBD1 or TRBD2 (5 bases each). Germline-derived CDR1 and CDR2 are MNHNS and SASEGT. Trimming removed 7 bases at V and 8 bases at J, with 14 bases between. The CDR3 extends over 12 amino acids. The CDR3 sequence is CASKYGTDTQYF. The CDR3 DNA follows: TGTGCCAGCAAATATGGGACGGACACCCAGTACTTC.

Details on this clonotype: The conserved phenylalanine or tryptophan normally closing the CDR3 is absent here, so this likely arose from a read error. J is TRBJ2-5 and V is TRBV6-5; 8 bases fit TRBD1. Trimming at V came to 5 bases and at J to 7 bases, leaving 15 bases not matched to a gene. This CDR3 is 16 amino acids long. The germline gives CDR1 MNHEY, CDR2 SVGAGI. The chain's CDR3 is CASSNEGAGGTATQYL. CDR3 DNA sequence: TGTGCCAGCAGTAACGAGGGGGCAGGGGGCACAGCGACCCAGTACTTG.

This sequence joins TRBV11-2 and TRBJ2-3; tentatively, D is TRBD2 (6 bases). The CDR3 consists of 16 residues. The V gene lost 2 bases and the J gene lost 6 bases, with 18 bases spanning the gap. Germline values: CDR1 SGHAT, CDR2 FQNNGV. The CDR3 reads CASSLSSERRADTQYF. The CDR3 DNA follows: TGTGCCAGCAGCTTAAGCAGCGAACGGAGGGCGGATACGCAGTATTTT.

A remark on this clonotype: One junction end disagrees with the germline gene, perhaps due to a read error. The chain recombines TRBV5-1 with TRBJ2-5; 7 bases align to TRBD1. CDR1 is SGHRS, CDR2 YFSETQ, per germline. The CDR3 is made up of 16 amino acids. The CDR3 spells CASGGRGGCDQETQYF. Written as DNA, the CDR3 is TGCGCCAGTGGGGGCAGAGGGGGCTGTGACCAAGAGACGCAGTATTTC.

The J gene is TRBJ2-5, the V gene TRBV27; possibly TRBD2 for D (6 bases). The V gene lost 5 bases and the J gene lost 4 bases, with 23 bases spanning the gap. The CDR3 covers 17 residues. Germline V lookup: CDR1 MNHEY, CDR2 SMNVEV (reference sequence). The CDR3 nucleotides are TGTGCCAGCAGTGCGGGCCGCGGGGCTTCTGACACAGAGACCCAGTACTTC. Translation gives CASSAGRGASDTETQYF.

The chain recombines TRBV6-2 or TRBV6-3 with TRBJ2-5, with D hard to call. The J call is uncertain, as TRBJ2-7 better fits the DNA end. This CDR3 is built from 14 residues. Germline CDR1 and CDR2: MNHEY and SVGEGT. CDR3 bases: TGTGCCAGCAGTTACGAGGACGGACCCTACGAGCAGTACTTC. It translates to CASSYEDGPYEQYF.

The chain couples TRBV7-3 to TRBJ2-1, with 11 bases aligning to TRBD2. V shed 2 bases and J 12 bases; nucleotides not matched to a gene: 9. The CDR3 extends over 15 amino acids. From germline, CDR1 is SGHTA and CDR2 FQGTGA. The CDR3, as DNA: TGTGCCAGCAGCTTAGTAGCGGGAGGGGGCCAAGTGCAGTTCTTC. Translating it yields CASSLVAGGGQVQFF.

Details on this clonotype: Its ends do not fully match the called genes, so a read error is possible. The V call is TRBV6-5, the J call TRBJ2-4; D gene uncertain. Germline V CDR1 and CDR2: MNHEY, SVGAGI. CDR3 length equals 14 residues. The DNA of the CDR3 is TGTGCCAGCAGTTACTCGAGCTACGGTAACACTCAGTACTTC. It codes for CASSYSSYGNTQYF.